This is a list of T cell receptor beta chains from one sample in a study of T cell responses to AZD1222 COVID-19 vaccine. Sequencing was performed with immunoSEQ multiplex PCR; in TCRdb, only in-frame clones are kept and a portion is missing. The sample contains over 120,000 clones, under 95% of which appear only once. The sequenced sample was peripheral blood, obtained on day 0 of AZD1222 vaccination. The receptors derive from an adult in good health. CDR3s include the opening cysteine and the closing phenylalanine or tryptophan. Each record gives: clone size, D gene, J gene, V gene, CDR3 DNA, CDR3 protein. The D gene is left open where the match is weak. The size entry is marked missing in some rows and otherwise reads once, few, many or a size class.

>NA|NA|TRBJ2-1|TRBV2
TGTGCCAGCAGTGAACCGGGAAATGAGCAGTTCTTC
CASSEPGNEQFF
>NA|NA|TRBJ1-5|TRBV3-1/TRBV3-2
TGTGCCAGCAGCCAAGGGAGCAATCAGCCCCAGCATTTT
CASSQGSNQPQHF
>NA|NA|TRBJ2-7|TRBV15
TGTGCCACCAGCTCTCATCGGTGGGGACCCCCCTACGAGCAGTACTTC
CATSSHRWGPPYEQYF
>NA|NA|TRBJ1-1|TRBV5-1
TGCGCCAGCAGCTTTGGAATGAACACTGAAGCTTTCTTT
CASSFGMNTEAFF
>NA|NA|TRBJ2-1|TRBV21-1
TGTGCCAGCAGCCTCCGTCCGCGGTGGCATGCCTACAATGAGCAGTTCTTC
CASSLRPRWHAYNEQFF
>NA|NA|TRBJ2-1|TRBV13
TGTGCCAGCAGCTCCAGCCGCTACGTAGACAATGAGCAGTTCTTC
CASSSSRYVDNEQFF
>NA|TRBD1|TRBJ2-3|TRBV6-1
TGTGCCAGCAGAGAACCGGGACAGGGTTCCCCCCCAGATACGCAGTATTTT
CASREPGQGSPPDTQYF
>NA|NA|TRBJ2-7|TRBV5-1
TGCGCCAGCAGATGGGGCTCTTCCTACGAGCAGTACTTC
CASRWGSSYEQYF
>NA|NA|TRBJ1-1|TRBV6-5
TGTGCCAGCAGTCAACTAAACACTGAAGCTTTCTTT
CASSQLNTEAFF
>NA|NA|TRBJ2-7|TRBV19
TGTGCCAGTAGTCCCCCCTTTGGGCAGGGGTTTTCCTACGAGCAGTACTTC
CASSPPFGQGFSYEQYF
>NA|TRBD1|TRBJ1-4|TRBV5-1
TGCGCCAGCAGCTTGGAACAGGGGAGTGCAAAACTGTTTTTT
CASSLEQGSAKLFF
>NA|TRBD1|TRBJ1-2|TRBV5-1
TGCGCCAGCAGCGAACGGACAGGGAACTATGGCTACACCTTC
CASSERTGNYGYTF
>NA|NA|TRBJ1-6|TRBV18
TGTGCCAGCTCCCCCACCTATAATTCACCCCTCCACTTT
CASSPTYNSPLHF
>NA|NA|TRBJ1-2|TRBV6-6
TGTGCCAGCAGCGGTTCTACAGGACTAACTCGGGCATCCCATTGGGGTTATGGCTACACCTTC
CASSGSTGLTRASHWGYGYTF
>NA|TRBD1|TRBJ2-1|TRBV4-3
TGCGCCAGCAGCCAAGACCAACAGGGGGGACTTGAGCAGTTCTTC
CASSQDQQGGLEQFF
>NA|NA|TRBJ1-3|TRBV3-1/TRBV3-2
TGTGCCAGCAGTCATACAGGGTTCTCTGGAAACACCATATATTTT
CASSHTGFSGNTIYF
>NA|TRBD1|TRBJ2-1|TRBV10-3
TGTGCCATCAGTGAGTTCAGCCTGGGACAGGGCTACAATGAGCAGTTCTTC
CAISEFSLGQGYNEQFF
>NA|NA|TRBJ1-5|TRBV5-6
TGTGCCAGCAGCTTACTAGACATGCCCCAGCATTTT
CASSLLDMPQHF
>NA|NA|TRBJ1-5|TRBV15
TGTGCCACCAGCTGGAGGACAGCCGCTAGCAATCAGCCCCAGCATTTT
CATSWRTAASNQPQHF
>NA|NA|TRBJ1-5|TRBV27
TGTGCCAGCAGCCGACGGCCAGGGCTCTTCGGGAGCAATCAGCCCCAGCATTTT
CASSRRPGLFGSNQPQHF
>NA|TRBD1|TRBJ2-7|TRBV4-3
TGCGCCAGCAGCCGTGGGACAGCGAGCTACGAGCAGTACTTC
CASSRGTASYEQYF
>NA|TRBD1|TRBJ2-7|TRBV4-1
TGCGCCAGCAGCCAAGACCCAGGGACAGGGGGCGTCGGGCAGTACTTC
CASSQDPGTGGVGQYF
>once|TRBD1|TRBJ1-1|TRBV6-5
TGTGCCAGCAGTTACGTCGCGGGACAGTCGAACACTGAAGCTTTCTTT
CASSYVAGQSNTEAFF
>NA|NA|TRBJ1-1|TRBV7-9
TGTGCCAGCAGTCGGAGAACTGGGAGTTTGGCTGAAGCTTTCTTT
CASSRRTGSLAEAFF
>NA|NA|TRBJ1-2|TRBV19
TGTGCCAGTAGTCCGCAGGGATATGGCTACACCTTC
CASSPQGYGYTF
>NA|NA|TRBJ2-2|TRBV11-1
TGTGCCAGCAGCTCATGGACCACCGGGGAGCTGTTTTTT
CASSSWTTGELFF
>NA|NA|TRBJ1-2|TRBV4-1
TGCGCCAGCAGCCAAGACTGGGCAGCACAAGGCTACACCTTC
CASSQDWAAQGYTF
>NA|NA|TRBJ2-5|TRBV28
TGTGCCAGCGGGGGGGCCGTAGTGGAGACCCAGTACTTC
CASGGAVVETQYF
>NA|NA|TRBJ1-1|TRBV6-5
TGTGCCAGCAGTTACTCCAAGGGAGAAGCTTTCTTT
CASSYSKGEAFF
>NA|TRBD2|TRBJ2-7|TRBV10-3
TGTGCCATCAGTGAAATCCCGGGACTAGCTGGCTACGAGCAGTACTTC
CAISEIPGLAGYEQYF
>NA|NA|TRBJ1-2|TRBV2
TGTGCCAGCAGGGGGGGGCAGAACTATGGCTACACCTTC
CASRGGQNYGYTF
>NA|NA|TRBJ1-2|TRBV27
TGTGCCACAGGACGAGCCCTGAACTATGGCTACACCTTC
CATGRALNYGYTF